A selection of T cell receptor beta chains follows, all from one sample in a study of T cells in Graves' hyperthyroidism and ophthalmopathy. MiXCR, run by TCRdb on the multiplex PCR reads, gives a single entry per CDR3 protein. The table shows around 500,000 distinct CDR3 sequences, with approximately 16% occurring only once. What was sequenced was blood. The receptors were gathered from a woman younger than 45 with Graves' ophthalmopathy. CDR3s include the opening cysteine and the closing phenylalanine or tryptophan. A D gene is named only where the DNA matches it firmly. Where a row states a size, it is once, few, many or the class of an expanded clone; other rows omit it.

>TRBV24-1|TRBD2|TRBJ2-1|many
TGTGCCACCAGTGATCCTGCCCTAGCGGGAGGGCCAAATGAGCAGTTCTTC
CATSDPALAGGPNEQFF
>TRBV28|-|TRBJ2-3|many
TGTGCCAGCAGTTTATATCCCAAAACAGGGCTTAGCACAGATACGCAGTATTTT
CASSLYPKTGLSTDTQYF
>TRBV5-4|-|TRBJ2-7|-
TGTGCCAGCAGCCTGGACTTGAACGAGCAGTACTTC
CASSLDLNEQYF
>TRBV6-1|TRBD2|TRBJ2-2|-
TGTGCCAGCAGCTATACTAGCGGGAGGGCCGCGAACACCGGGGAGCTGTTTTTT
CASSYTSGRAANTGELFF
>TRBV6-1|-|TRBJ2-2|few
TGTGCCAGCAGTGAATCTCCGGGACTTCTGAACACCGGGGAGCTGTTTTTT
CASSESPGLLNTGELFF
>TRBV5-1|-|TRBJ2-3|many
TGCGCCGGTTGGTCTAGCACAGATACGCAGTATTTT
CAGWSSTDTQYF
>TRBV7-9|TRBD2|TRBJ2-5|many
TGTGCCAGCAGCTTAATGGGCGGGAGTGCAGGAGAGACCCAGTACTTC
CASSLMGGSAGETQYF
>TRBV6-1|-|TRBJ2-2|-
TGTGCCAGCTCCGGTGGGCGAGGGACCGGGGAGCTGTTTTTT
CASSGGRGTGELFF
>TRBV29-1|-|TRBJ1-1|few
TGCAGCGTTTCACCCGGAACCATGAACACTGAAGCTTTCTTT
CSVSPGTMNTEAFF
>TRBV12-5|-|TRBJ2-2|-
TGTGCTAGTGGTTTGGGTGGACTCAACACCGGGGAGCTGTTTTTT
CASGLGGLNTGELFF
>TRBV2|-|TRBJ2-2|-
TGTGCCAGCAAGGACGGGGAGCTGTTTTTT
CASKDGELFF
>TRBV2|-|TRBJ2-7|-
TGTGCCAGCACCCCGGCACTCGCCTACGAGCAGTACTTC
CASTPALAYEQYF
>TRBV4-3|TRBD1|TRBJ1-4|few
TGCGCCAGCAGCCAAGATTCAAGGGACAGGGGGGGTGAAAAACTGTTTTTT
CASSQDSRDRGGEKLFF
>TRBV12-3/TRBV12-4|TRBD2|TRBJ2-3|many
TGTGCCAGCAGGAGGACTAGCGGGGGCACAGATACGCAGTATTTT
CASRRTSGGTDTQYF
>TRBV20-1|-|TRBJ2-7|-
TGCAGTGCTAGAGATCGAGAGGGGGGGGGACCCTACGAGCAGTACTTC
CSARDREGGGPYEQYF
>TRBV20-1|-|TRBJ1-5|-
TGCAGTGCTACGGGGGAACCCCAGCATTTT
CSATGEPQHF
>TRBV19|-|TRBJ1-1|few
TGTGCCAGTAGTATAAGGCCGGGACTCATGAACACTGAAGCTTTCTTT
CASSIRPGLMNTEAFF
>TRBV7-2|-|TRBJ2-7|few
TGTGCCAGCAGCTTAGACTTCAACCGTGCCTACGAGCAGTACTTC
CASSLDFNRAYEQYF
>TRBV19|-|TRBJ1-5|few
TGTGCAGTGATAGGGTCAAAGAGCAATCAGCCCCAGCATTTT
CAVIGSKSNQPQHF
>TRBV28|-|TRBJ2-7|many
TGTGCCTCAGCTAGCTACGAGCAGTACTTC
CASASYEQYF
>TRBV28|-|TRBJ1-5|many
TGTGCCAGCAGTTATACAGTGAGTCAGCCCCAGCATTTT
CASSYTVSQPQHF
>TRBV12-3/TRBV12-4|-|TRBJ2-3|many
TGTGCCAGCAGCATGGACTCAGATACGCAGTATTTT
CASSMDSDTQYF
>TRBV18|TRBD1|TRBJ1-1|few
TGTGCCAGCTCGACAGGGGTATTGAGTCCTGCTTTCTTT
CASSTGVLSPAFF
>TRBV6-6|-|TRBJ2-7|many
TGTGCCAGCAGTTACTACCTAGGGGGGGCGAGCGAGCAGTACTTC
CASSYYLGGASEQYF
>TRBV12-3/TRBV12-4|TRBD1|TRBJ2-5|few
TGTGCCAGCAGCCCCGTCGACAGGGGGACGGAGACCCAGTACTTC
CASSPVDRGTETQYF
>TRBV11-2|-|TRBJ2-7|few
TGTGCCAGCAGCTCCGGGCAGTACTTC
CASSSGQYF
>TRBV12-3/TRBV12-4|TRBD1|TRBJ1-1|many
TGTGCCAGCAGTCCGGGGGACAGGGGAAACACTGAAGCTTTCTTT
CASSPGDRGNTEAFF